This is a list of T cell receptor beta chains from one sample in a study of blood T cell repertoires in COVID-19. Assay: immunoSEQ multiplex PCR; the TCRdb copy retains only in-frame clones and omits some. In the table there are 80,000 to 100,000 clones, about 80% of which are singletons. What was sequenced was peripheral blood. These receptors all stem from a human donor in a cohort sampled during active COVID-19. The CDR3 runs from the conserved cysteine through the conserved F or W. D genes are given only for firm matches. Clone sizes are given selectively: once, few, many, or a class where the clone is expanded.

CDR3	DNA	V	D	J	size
CASSPQAATSEQFF	TGTGCCAGCTCACCACAGGCGGCAACCTCTGAGCAGTTCTTC	TRBV18	.	TRBJ2-1	.
CASSLARTGGPDGYTF	TGTGCCAGCAGCTTGGCACGGACAGGGGGGCCGGATGGCTACACCTTC	TRBV5-4	TRBD1	TRBJ1-2	.
CASSPQGFTGELFF	TGTGCCAGTAGCCCTCAGGGGTTCACCGGGGAGCTGTTTTTT	TRBV19	.	TRBJ2-2	once
CASSSLGQGETGANVLTF	TGTGCCAGCAGTTCCCTCGGACAGGGAGAGACTGGGGCCAACGTCCTGACTTTC	TRBV28	TRBD1	TRBJ2-6	.
CASSQGRASGGYEQFF	TGCGCCAGCAGCCAGGGGCGGGCTAGCGGGGGGTATGAGCAGTTCTTC	TRBV4-1	TRBD2	TRBJ2-1	.
CASSQDAANEKLFF	TGCGCCAGCAGCCAAGATGCGGCTAATGAAAAACTGTTTTTT	TRBV4-1	.	TRBJ1-4	.
CASSRGDVTYSNQPQHF	TGTGCCAGCAGCCGCGGGGACGTAACCTATAGCAATCAGCCCCAGCATTTT	TRBV28	.	TRBJ1-5	.
CASSLVGQGLSGANVLTF	TGCGCCAGCAGCTTGGTGGGACAGGGACTATCTGGGGCCAACGTCCTGACTTTC	TRBV5-1	TRBD1	TRBJ2-6	.
CASSSPTAQETQYF	TGCGCCAGCTCCTCTCCTACTGCCCAAGAGACCCAGTACTTC	TRBV4-1	.	TRBJ2-5	.
CASSSDRDSLYGYTF	TGTGCCAGCAGTTCTGACAGGGATAGCCTCTATGGCTACACCTTC	TRBV6-6	TRBD1	TRBJ1-2	once
CASSRTTGTGNTIYF	TGTGCCAGCAGCCGCACGACAGGGACTGGAAACACCATATATTTT	TRBV28	TRBD1	TRBJ1-3	.
CASSVGLANEQFF	TGCGCCAGCTCCGTGGGGCTAGCGAATGAGCAGTTCTTC	TRBV10-1	.	TRBJ2-1	.
CASLSVASYGYTF	TGTGCCAGCCTCTCGGTTGCTTCCTATGGCTACACCTTC	TRBV6-5	.	TRBJ1-2	.
CASSPAGLRLDTIYF	TGTGCCAGCAGCCCGGCGGGCCTAAGGTTGGACACCATATATTTT	TRBV2	.	TRBJ1-3	.
CASIRAGGPYEQYF	TGTGCCAGCATAAGAGCGGGAGGGCCCTACGAGCAGTACTTC	TRBV6-5	TRBD2	TRBJ2-7	once
CASSKKGPGRRTGEQFF	TGTGCCAGCAGCAAAAAGGGCCCCGGGAGAAGGACGGGGGAGCAGTTCTTC	TRBV21-1	.	TRBJ2-1	many
CASSSGTGRDEQYF	TGTGCCAGCAGTTCCGGGACAGGGAGGGACGAGCAGTACTTC	TRBV6-5	TRBD1	TRBJ2-7	.
CASRETGQHNQPQHF	TGTGCCAGCAGAGAAACGGGACAGCACAATCAGCCCCAGCATTTT	TRBV28	TRBD1	TRBJ1-5	few
CASSLTSGRAAYEQYF	TGTGCCAGCAGTTTGACTAGCGGGAGGGCGGCATACGAGCAGTACTTC	TRBV27	TRBD2	TRBJ2-7	few
CASSLEGRLSLVETQYF	TGTGCCAGCAGCTTAGAAGGCAGGCTGTCCCTCGTGGAGACCCAGTACTTC	TRBV7-2	.	TRBJ2-5	.
CASSQVNQGYFEQFF	TGTGCCAGCAGCCAAGTAAATCAGGGCTATTTTGAGCAGTTCTTC	TRBV3-1/TRBV3-2	.	TRBJ2-1	.
CASSPHPRQGANQPQHF	TGTGCCAGCAGCCCGCATCCCCGACAGGGGGCGAATCAGCCCCAGCATTTT	TRBV16	TRBD1	TRBJ1-5	few
CASSQSAGERNSPLHF	TGTGCCAGCAGCCAAAGTGCGGGTGAACGGAATTCACCCCTCCACTTT	TRBV5-4	.	TRBJ1-6	.
CAWKGLGLLTDTQYF	TGTGCCTGGAAGGGACTGGGGCTGTTGACAGATACGCAGTATTTT	TRBV30	.	TRBJ2-3	.